The present entry profiles one TCR beta chain with its context. Produced via immunoSEQ multiplex PCR; TCRdb's table is partial and in-frame only. The table records 190,000 or so clones, around 89% of them present only once. The data derive from a study of blood T cell repertoires in COVID-19. This CDR3 contains 17 residues. Germline V gene data show CDR1 as SGHTA and CDR2 as FQGNSA. J lost 10 bases, V lost 0 bases, and 10 bases had no gene match. The receptor comes from a man younger than 40 who had recovered from COVID-19. The sequenced sample consisted of PBMCs or T cells enriched from blood (not recorded which). The chain uses TRBV7-2 and TRBJ2-1; 12 bases are a match to TRBD2. The CDR3 region has the DNA TGTGCCAGCAGCTTAGCGGTATCTAGCGGGAGGGCCTACGAGCAGTTCTTC. The encoded protein is CASSLAVSSGRAYEQFF.